These 8 T cell receptor beta chains came from one sample sequenced in a study of blood T cells in healthy people across ages. Next came a second PCR, run for about 6 to 12 cycles, which used a sample-barcoded 5' primer along with a J-beta primer mix. TCRdb processed the 5' RACE reads anew with MiXCR; each CDR3 protein has one entry. This repertoire shows some 800,000 distinct CDR3 sequences, more than 40% found once; its top ten account for about a fifth. Sequenced input: blood. The receptors stem from a man in his sixties in good health.

This chain links TRBV6-6 with TRBJ2-5, with D hard to call. The CDR3 length is 14 residues. Germline V gene lookup returns CDR1 MNHNY and CDR2 SVGAGI (reference sequence). V was cut by 6 bases and J by 3 bases, with 14 bases left in between. The DNA of the CDR3 is TGTGCCAGCAGCCCCGGCGGCTCCAAAGAGACCCAGTACTTC. This translates into CASSPGGSKETQYF.

This clonotype was recorded at least ten times. J is TRBJ1-1 and V is TRBV6-5; tentative D call: TRBD1 (5 bases). V was clipped by 4 bases and J by 0 bases, with 24 bases between them. From germline, CDR1 is MNHEY and CDR2 SVGAGI. The CDR3 is 19 residues long. This CDR3 reads CASSFSSGKWGNLNTEAFF. DNA of the CDR3: TGTGCCAGCAGTTTCTCCTCAGGGAAATGGGGAAATTTGAACACTGAAGCTTTCTTT.

This chain links TRBV10-3 with TRBJ2-3; 10 bases fit TRBD2. V lost 3 bases to trimming and J lost 5 bases; unmatched junction nucleotides: 8. Germline V lookup: CDR1 ENHRY, CDR2 SYGVKD. This CDR3 region has 16 residues. The CDR3 spells CAISDAAGTSVDTQYF. The CDR3 DNA is TGTGCCATCAGTGATGCTGCCGGGACTAGCGTAGATACGCAGTATTTT.

The gene calls are TRBV20-1 and TRBJ2-6; D unclear. Germline V lookup: CDR1 DFQATT, CDR2 SNEGSKA (reference sequence). V lost 1 base to trimming and J lost 4 bases, with 8 bases between them. The CDR3 is made up of 14 amino acids. This CDR3 reads CSARVGPGANVLTF. CDR3 coding DNA: TGCAGTGCTAGAGTGGGCCCCGGGGCCAACGTCCTGACTTTC.

CDR3 loop: CATSRDWGTDTQYF. In DNA, the CDR3 is TGTGCCACCAGCAGAGATTGGGGAACAGATACGCAGTATTTT. The V gene is TRBV15, the J gene TRBJ2-3; D gene ambiguous. V was pared by 0 bases and J by 3 bases, with 7 bases between. Germline V lookup: CDR1 LNHNV, CDR2 YYDKDF (reference sequence). This CDR3 spans 14 amino acids.

This clonotype was seen at least ten times. The chain has TRBV5-5 and TRBJ1-5; the match to TRBD1 covers 9 bases. Germline loops: CDR1 SGHKS, CDR2 YYEKEE (reference sequence). The CDR3 runs 15 residues. V dropped 3 bases and J dropped 6; count of bases not matched to a gene: 7. The chain's CDR3 is CASSWGTGQSQPQHF. CDR3 bases: TGTGCCAGCAGCTGGGGGACAGGGCAAAGTCAGCCCCAGCATTTT.

This clonotype appeared a few times. The chain carries TRBV29-1 and TRBJ2-2, with unresolved D. The CDR3 extends over 11 amino acids. V was cut by 8 bases and J by 6 bases, with 10 bases left in between. Germline V lookup: CDR1 SQVTM, CDR2 ANQGSEA. The CDR3 is CSSIRAGELFF. In DNA, the CDR3 is TGCAGCTCTATTCGGGCCGGGGAGCTGTTTTTT.

The V call is TRBV7-9, the J call TRBJ2-7; 10 nucleotides agree with TRBD1. The CDR3 extends over 14 amino acids. V was pared by 5 bases and J by 6 bases, with 7 bases of the junction left unmatched. From germline, CDR1 is SEHNR and CDR2 FQNEAQ (reference sequence). CDR3 protein: CASSGSGDRGEQYF. As DNA, the CDR3 is TGTGCCAGCAGCGGGTCCGGGGACAGGGGCGAGCAGTACTTC. The variable domain in full, completed from reference TRBV7-9 and TRBJ2-7, reads DTGVSQNPRHKITKRGQNVTFRCDPISEHNRLYWYRQTLGQGPEFLTYFQNEAQLEKSRLLSDRFSAERPKGSFSTLEIQRTEQGDSAMYLCASSGSGDRGEQYFGPGTRLTVT.